The 13 T cell receptor beta chains presented below share a single source sample, sequenced in a study of neurological immune-mediated disorders. Each CDR3 protein is one row after TCRdb ran MiXCR on the 5' RACE reads. The table records tens of thousands of distinct CDR3 sequences, 10% of them present only once. The sequenced material came from PBMCs. These receptors all stem from a man aged 40-50 years in good health.

This clonotype was detected ten times or more. This chain links TRBV27 with TRBJ2-7, with TRBD1 identical over 7 bases. With V trimmed by 4 bases and J by 5 bases, 8 bases remained unmatched. Germline assignment: CDR1 MNHEY and CDR2 SMNVEV (reference sequence). CDR3 length: 14 residues. CDR3 loop: CASSSETGHHEQYF. For the CDR3, the DNA is TGTGCCAGCAGTTCCGAGACAGGGCACCACGAGCAGTACTTC.

This clonotype was counted ten times or more. J is TRBJ2-7 and V is TRBV6-1, with D uncertain. The ends were cut back, 0 bases at V and 3 bases at J, with 12 bases in the middle. The CDR3 sequence is 15 residues long. The V gene's germline CDR1 is MNHNS and CDR2 SASEGT. In DNA, the CDR3 is TGTGCCAGCAGTGAAGCGGTTGCGGAGTACTACGAGCAGTACTTC. Translating gives CASSEAVAEYYEQYF.

V and J are TRBV12-3 or TRBV12-4 and TRBJ2-1; 7 positions agree with TRBD2. The length of the CDR3 is 15 residues. The V and J ends lost 5 bases and 2 bases, in that order; junction bases with no gene match: 6. The CDR3 bases are TGTGCCAGCAGTCCCTCCCGGGGGGCCTACAATGAGCAGTTCTTC. Amino acids: CASSPSRGAYNEQFF.

This clonotype has a count of ten or more. This chain joins TRBV5-6 and TRBJ1-2; no definite D call. There are 12 residues in the CDR3. In germline, CDR1 is SGHDT, CDR2 YYEEEE. Trimming removed 4 bases from V and 8 bases from J, with 12 bases in between. The CDR3 region has the DNA TGTGCCAGCAGCCCAGGAGGCGGGGGCTACACCTTC. As protein: CASSPGGGGYTF.

This clonotype was counted many times. This chain links TRBV24-1 with TRBJ1-5, with a tentative D call TRBD1 (5 bases). The ends were cut back, 2 bases at V and 11 bases at J, with 21 bases in the middle. Germline V CDR1 and CDR2: KGHDR, SFDVKD. The CDR3 has 16 residues. The CDR3 reads CATSDSRQAGIPAQHF. DNA of the CDR3: TGTGCCACCAGTGATTCCCGGCAGGCAGGGATACCGGCCCAGCATTTT.

This clonotype was recorded many times. The chain has TRBV6-5 and TRBJ2-3; D unresolved. CDR1 is MNHEY, CDR2 SVGAGI, per germline. This CDR3 has 12 residues. V was trimmed by 0 bases and J by 6 bases, leaving 4 bases between them. CDR3 in amino acids: CASSYSGDTQYF. As DNA, the CDR3 is TGTGCCAGCAGTTACTCCGGGGATACGCAGTATTTT.

This clonotype was seen repeatedly, ten times or more. The rearrangement joins TRBV12-3 or TRBV12-4 to TRBJ2-6; D is tentatively TRBD1 or TRBD2 (5 bases each). The CDR3 runs 16 residues. The V and J ends lost 7 bases and 0 bases respectively, with 13 bases between them. CDR3 amino acids: CASIPGPISGANVLTF. The DNA for the CDR3 is TGTGCCAGCATCCCGGGACCGATCTCTGGGGCCAACGTCCTGACTTTC.

This clonotype was counted many times. The chain recombines TRBV6-5 with TRBJ2-7; possible D gene TRBD1, 6 bases. Trimming shortened V by 1 base and J by 6 bases, and 13 bases separated the two germline ends. Germline CDR1 MNHEY, CDR2 SVGAGI. The CDR3 length is 14 residues. CDR3 sequence: CASSYWQGTREQYF. DNA for the CDR3: TGTGCCAGCAGTTACTGGCAGGGGACACGCGAGCAGTACTTC.

The V call is TRBV6-1, the J call TRBJ2-3; 7 nucleotides line up with TRBD1. Germline V CDR1 and CDR2: MNHNS, SASEGT. The CDR3 consists of 15 residues. Trimming at V came to 3 bases and at J to 2 bases, leaving 5 bases not matched to a gene. CDR3 protein: CASSEETGPTDTQYF. In nucleotides, the CDR3 is TGTGCCAGCAGTGAGGAGACAGGGCCCACAGATACGCAGTATTTT.

This clonotype was found many times. The chain links TRBV6-6 to TRBJ1-3; no clear D gene. Germline-derived CDR1 and CDR2 are MNHNY and SVGAGI (reference sequence). Between the trimmed V and J ends, which lost 6 bases and 2 bases, there was a span of 8 bases. The CDR3 extends over 13 amino acids. Written as DNA, the CDR3 is TGTGCCAGCAGGGAGGGCACTGGAAACACCATATATTTT. Translation: CASREGTGNTIYF.

The gene calls are TRBV7-6 and TRBJ2-5, with D perhaps TRBD1 (6 bases). CDR1 SGHVS and CDR2 FNYEAQ come from the germline V gene. This CDR3 is built from 14 residues. V was shortened by 5 bases and J by 4 bases, with 14 bases between the two germline ends. CDR3 loop: CASSPGQYRETQYF. CDR3 nucleotide sequence: TGTGCCAGCAGCCCCGGACAGTACAGAGAGACCCAGTACTTC.

This clonotype was counted many times. J is TRBJ2-3 and V is TRBV5-8, with no clear D. V was cut by 1 base and J by 5 bases, with 5 bases left in between. Germline V gene sequence: CDR1 SGHTS, CDR2 YDEGEE. The CDR3 covers 12 residues. The CDR3 nucleotides are TGTGCCAGCAGCTTGTTTGGAGATACGCAGTATTTT. This translates into CASSLFGDTQYF.

On this clonotype: One junction end disagrees with the germline gene, perhaps due to a read error. The chain joins TRBV5-1 to TRBJ2-7; tentative D call: TRBD1 (6 bases). This CDR3 spans 14 amino acids. Germline V gene lookup returns CDR1 SGHRS and CDR2 YFSETQ. The CDR3 is CANSPGRGSDEQYF. Here the CDR3 DNA reads TGCGCCAACAGCCCCGGTAGGGGGTCCGACGAGCAGTACTTC.